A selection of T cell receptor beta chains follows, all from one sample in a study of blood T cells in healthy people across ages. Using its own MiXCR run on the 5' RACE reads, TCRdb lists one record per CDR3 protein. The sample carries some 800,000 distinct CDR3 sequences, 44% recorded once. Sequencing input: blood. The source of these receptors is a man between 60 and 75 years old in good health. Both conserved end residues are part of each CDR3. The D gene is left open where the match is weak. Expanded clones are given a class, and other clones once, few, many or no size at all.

CAGSLSVTGRKNIQYF	TGTGCCGGCAGCTTGTCGGTAACGGGGAGAAAAAACATTCAGTACTTC	TRBJ2-4	-	TRBV7-9	-	16
CASSLARRTQAFF	TGTGCCAGCAGCTTAGCGCGCAGGACCCAAGCTTTCTTT	TRBJ1-1	-	TRBV11-1	-	13
CASTLSKSYEQYF	TGTGCCAGTACCCTATCCAAATCCTACGAGCAGTACTTC	TRBJ2-7	-	TRBV13	-	13
CASGFWSANTGELFF	TGTGCTAGTGGTTTTTGGTCGGCGAACACCGGGGAGCTGTTTTTT	TRBJ2-2	-	TRBV12-5	-	15
CSARESGHAQEQFF	TGCAGTGCTAGAGAGTCAGGACATGCCCAGGAGCAGTTCTTC	TRBJ2-1	-	TRBV20-1	-	14
CASSSRDRGTGELFF	TGTGCCAGCAGTTCCCGGGACAGGGGGACCGGGGAGCTGTTTTTT	TRBJ2-2	-	TRBV6-6	TRBD1	15
CASSYLGQGRSYEQYF	TGTGCCAGCAGTTACCTGGGACAGGGGCGCTCCTACGAGCAGTACTTC	TRBJ2-7	-	TRBV6-6	TRBD1	16
CASKVKDRYYNEQFF	TGTGCCAGTAAAGTCAAGGACAGATACTACAATGAGCAGTTCTTC	TRBJ2-1	-	TRBV19	-	15
CASSLAGQGATDTQYF	TGCGCCAGCAGCTTGGCCGGCCAGGGGGCCACAGATACGCAGTATTTT	TRBJ2-3	-	TRBV5-1	TRBD1	16
CASSLHSENEKLFF	TGTGCCAGCAGCTTACACAGTGAGAATGAAAAACTGTTTTTT	TRBJ1-4	-	TRBV11-2	-	14
CASLVSGANVLTF	TGTGCCAGCTTAGTCTCTGGGGCCAACGTCCTGACTTTC	TRBJ2-6	-	TRBV7-9	-	13
CASGGALYNEQFF	TGTGCCAGCGGGGGGGCCCTCTACAATGAGCAGTTCTTC	TRBJ2-1	-	TRBV28	-	13
CASSPVPLAGGKNIQYF	TGTGCCAGCAGCCCAGTCCCGCTAGCGGGGGGTAAAAACATTCAGTACTTC	TRBJ2-4	many	TRBV7-2	TRBD2	17
CSASKGSHQPQHF	TGCAGTGCTAGTAAGGGGTCCCATCAGCCCCAGCATTTT	TRBJ1-5	-	TRBV20-1	-	13
CASSRRDRYSETQFF	TGTGCCAGCAGTCGCCGGGACAGGTATTCGGAGACCCAGTTCTTC	TRBJ2-1	-	TRBV6-1	TRBD1	15
CASSQGLVPYEQYF	TGTGCCAGCAGTCAAGGACTAGTACCCTACGAGCAGTACTTC	TRBJ2-7	-	TRBV12-3/TRBV12-4	TRBD2	14